Listed here are 8 T cell receptor beta chains from one sample, sequenced in a study of OX40 agonist ivuxolimab in advanced cancers. Preparation of the library involved the immunoSEQ multiplex PCR assay. TCRdb took this table from immuneACCESS and kept in-frame rearrangements with V and J called. Such tables lack part of the clones; where checked against another copy, unresolved V genes explain under half of the gap, and the rest is unexplained. The sample table shows tens of thousands of clones, and about 86% are seen once. The biggest ten clones account for around 1.6% of the sample. The sample in question was CD4+ or CD8+ T cells sorted from blood, obtained in a trial of the OX40 agonist ivuxolimab. All receptors come from an adult with an advanced solid tumor such as melanoma, head and neck, liver or kidney cancer.

The chain joins TRBV11-3 to TRBJ2-1; possibly TRBD1 for D (5 bases). This CDR3 is built from 14 residues. Trimming removed 1 base from V and 5 bases from J, with 9 bases in between. The germline V gene has CDR1 SGHNT and CDR2 YENEEA. The CDR3 protein is CASSLGGRHNEQFF. DNA of the CDR3: TGTGCCAGCAGCTTAGGGGGCAGGCACAATGAGCAGTTCTTC.

This chain uses TRBV6-1 with TRBJ2-7; D is possibly TRBD1 (6 bases). Trimming removed 6 bases at V and 3 bases at J, with 18 bases between. Germline V gene lookup returns CDR1 MNHNS and CDR2 SASEGT. This CDR3 is 15 amino acids long. The chain's CDR3 is CASREIGDTRYEQYF. DNA of the CDR3: TGTGCCAGCAGAGAAATCGGGGACACTCGCTACGAGCAGTACTTC.

This clone occurred once. The chain combines TRBV9 with TRBJ2-3; unclear D gene. Trimming pared 0 bases from V and 4 bases from J, leaving 12 bases between. This CDR3 region has 15 residues. From germline, CDR1 is SGDLS and CDR2 YYNGEE. The DNA of the CDR3 is TGTGCCAGCAGCGTAGATATGGAAAGCGCAGATACGCAGTATTTT. Protein: CASSVDMESADTQYF.

The V and J genes are TRBV23-1 and TRBJ1-5, with D unclear. TRBV23-1 counts as an open reading frame of uncertain function. Trimming pared 0 bases from V and 3 bases from J, leaving 9 bases between. The CDR3 runs to 15 residues. Written as DNA, the CDR3 is TGCGCCAGCAGTCAATCGCTAGGCTTCAATCAGCCCCAGCATTTT. The encoded protein is CASSQSLGFNQPQHF.

This clone was recorded once. The rearrangement uses TRBV6-1 and TRBJ1-5; possible D gene TRBD1, 5 bases. Trimming took 3 bases from V and 2 from J, leaving 14 bases between them. CDR3 length equals 16 residues. Germline CDR1 MNHNS, CDR2 SASEGT. Here the CDR3 reads CASSDLLGARNQPQHF. The DNA of the CDR3 is TGTGCCAGCAGTGACCTGCTCGGGGCCCGCAATCAGCCCCAGCATTTT.

This chain links TRBV20-1 with TRBJ2-1; D unclear. This CDR3 has 11 amino acids. Per germline, CDR1 DFQATT and CDR2 SNEGSKA (reference sequence). Trimming took off 5 bases at V and 10 bases at J, with 12 bases between the two ends. CDR3 bases: TGCAGTGCTGGCCCCATGGGCGAGCAGTTCTTC. Its translation is CSAGPMGEQFF.

The chain is built from TRBV6-1 and TRBJ1-1, with D tentatively TRBD1 (5 bases). The germline V gene has CDR1 MNHNS and CDR2 SASEGT. Trimming stripped 7 bases from V and 1 base from J, with 10 bases between. The CDR3 runs 13 residues. CDR3 loop: CASNYRRNTEAFF. CDR3 DNA sequence: TGTGCCAGCAACTACAGGAGGAACACTGAAGCTTTCTTT.

This clone was recorded only once. V usage is TRBV27 and J usage is TRBJ1-5; D gene ambiguous. This CDR3 has 9 residues. Germline V gives CDR1 MNHEY, CDR2 SMNVEV (reference sequence). In nucleotides, the CDR3 is TGTGCGAAATATCAGCCCCAGCATTTT. Encoded protein: CAKYQPQHF.